The present T cell receptor beta chain was sequenced within a study of blood T cell repertoires in COVID-19. Only in-frame clones appear in the TCRdb table, and some are missing; sequencing was by immunoSEQ multiplex PCR. The sample has roughly 99,000 clones, 81% seen once; the top ten hold around 10%. Germline V gene lookup returns CDR1 MDHEN and CDR2 SYDVKM. Between the trimmed V and J ends, which lost 5 bases and 1 base, there was a span of 14 bases. The length of the CDR3 is 15 residues. This clone appeared once. The V call is TRBV28, the J call TRBJ1-1; D is possibly TRBD1 (6 bases). The clonotype originates from an elderly woman with acute or convalescent COVID-19. The source material was peripheral blood. CDR3 protein: CASSHGTTTNTEAFF. The CDR3 DNA follows: TGTGCCAGCAGTCACGGGACAACTACGAACACTGAAGCTTTCTTT.